A single sample is the source of the 7 T cell receptor beta chains below, sequenced in a study of blood T cell repertoires in COVID-19. Here immunoSEQ multiplex PCR was the method, and the copy in TCRdb shows in-frame clones only, minus some. The repertoire consists of more than 250,000 clones, with around 80% occurring once and the leading ten covering about 5%. Material for sequencing was PBMCs or T cells enriched from blood (not recorded which). These receptors all stem from a man aged 40-49 years who had been exposed to COVID-19.

This chain uses TRBV7-8 with TRBJ2-7, with 10 positions matching TRBD2. V lost 7 bases and J lost 6; bases outside the gene matches: 9. CDR1 and CDR2 from the germline V gene are SGHVS and FQNEAQ. This CDR3 is built from 14 residues. This CDR3 reads CASTSVRTSGEQYF. CDR3 nucleotide sequence: TGTGCCAGCACCTCCGTTCGGACTAGCGGCGAGCAGTACTTC. Complete variable domain (other parts from reference TRBV7-8 and TRBJ2-7): GAGVSQSPRYKVAKRGQDVALRCDPISGHVSLFWYQQALGQGPEFLTYFQNEAQLDKSGLPSDRFFAERPEGSVSTLKIQRTQQEDSAVYLCASTSVRTSGEQYFGPGTRLTVT.

This clone was counted between two and nine times. The CDR3: CASADRGHYGYTF. DNA for the CDR3: TGTGCCAGCGCTGACAGGGGACACTATGGCTACACCTTC. This chain uses TRBV6-5 with TRBJ1-2; 8 nucleotides agree with TRBD1. Germline loops: CDR1 MNHEY, CDR2 SVGAGI. V was clipped by 8 bases and J by 3 bases; unmatched bases: 5. The CDR3 loop spans 13 amino acids.

The chain has TRBV5-6 and TRBJ1-5, with a possible D match to TRBD1 (5 bases). The germline CDR1 and CDR2 sequences are SGHDT and YYEEEE. Trimming left V 4 bases short and J 2 bases short, with 13 bases between. There are 15 residues in the CDR3. This CDR3 is CASSLGQLGNQPQHF. In DNA form, the CDR3 reads TGTGCCAGCAGCCTGGGGCAGTTGGGCAATCAGCCCCAGCATTTT.

The chain has TRBV18 and TRBJ2-4, with 8 bases that match TRBD2. The germline V gene has CDR1 KGHSH and CDR2 LQKENI. V lost 11 bases, J lost 8 bases, and 17 bases stayed unmatched. The CDR3 extends over 15 amino acids. CDR3 coding DNA: TGTGCCGGGTCCGCGGGAGGTTCTCAATTGGACATTCAGTACTTC. Translation: CAGSAGGSQLDIQYF.

The chain carries TRBV27 and TRBJ2-1; D tentatively fits TRBD1 or TRBD2 (10 bases each). V was trimmed by 6 bases and J by 2 bases, leaving 35 bases between them. CDR1 is MNHEY and CDR2 is SMNVEV in the germline V gene (reference sequence). The CDR3 totals 22 residues. The CDR3 protein is CASRSRDRGLILAGHAYNEQFF. CDR3 sequence (DNA): TGTGCCAGCAGGTCCCGGGACAGGGGCCTAATACTAGCGGGACATGCCTACAATGAGCAGTTCTTC.

The rearrangement uses TRBV25-1 and TRBJ2-1; weak D call: TRBD1 (6 bases). CDR3 length: 11 amino acids. Germline V gene lookup returns CDR1 MGHDK and CDR2 SYGVNS. V was pared by 4 bases and J by 13 bases, with 11 bases between. CDR3 in DNA: TGTGCCAGCAGTGGGGGACACCCACAGTTCTTC. Protein product: CASSGGHPQFF.

The rearrangement uses TRBV19 and TRBJ1-2; 7 nucleotides agree with TRBD1. CDR1 and CDR2 (germline): LNHDA, SQIVND (reference sequence). This CDR3 contains 15 residues. Losses at the gene ends were 3 bases for V and 4 bases for J; bases not matched to a gene: 8. The CDR3 region has the DNA TGTGCCAGTAGTATTATCCCCCGGGACAGCTATGGCTACACCTTC. Translated: CASSIIPRDSYGYTF.